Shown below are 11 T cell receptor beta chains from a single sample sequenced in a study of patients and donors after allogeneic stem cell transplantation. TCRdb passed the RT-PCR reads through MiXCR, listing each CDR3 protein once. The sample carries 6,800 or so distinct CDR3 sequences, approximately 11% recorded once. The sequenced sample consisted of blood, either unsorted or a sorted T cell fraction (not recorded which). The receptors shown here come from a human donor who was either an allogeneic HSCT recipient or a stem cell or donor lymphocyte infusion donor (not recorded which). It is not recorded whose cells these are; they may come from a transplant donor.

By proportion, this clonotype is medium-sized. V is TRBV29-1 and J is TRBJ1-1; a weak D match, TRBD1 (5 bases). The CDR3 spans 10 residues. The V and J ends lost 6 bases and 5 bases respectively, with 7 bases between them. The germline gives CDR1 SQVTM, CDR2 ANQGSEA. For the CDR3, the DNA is TGCAGCGTGCGGGGGACTGAAGCTTTCTTT. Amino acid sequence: CSVRGTEAFF.

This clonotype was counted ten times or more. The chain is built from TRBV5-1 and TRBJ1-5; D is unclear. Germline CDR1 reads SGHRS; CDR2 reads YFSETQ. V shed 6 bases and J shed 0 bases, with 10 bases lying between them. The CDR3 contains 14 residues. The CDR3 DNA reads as TGCGCCAGCACCTCAGTTTCTAGCAATCAGCCCCAGCATTTT. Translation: CASTSVSSNQPQHF.

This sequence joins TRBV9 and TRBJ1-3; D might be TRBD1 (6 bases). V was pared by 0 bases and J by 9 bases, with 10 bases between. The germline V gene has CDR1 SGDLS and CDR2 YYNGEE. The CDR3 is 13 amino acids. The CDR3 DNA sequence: TGTGCCAGCAGCGTAGAAGTAGGGGGCACCATATATTTT. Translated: CASSVEVGGTIYF.

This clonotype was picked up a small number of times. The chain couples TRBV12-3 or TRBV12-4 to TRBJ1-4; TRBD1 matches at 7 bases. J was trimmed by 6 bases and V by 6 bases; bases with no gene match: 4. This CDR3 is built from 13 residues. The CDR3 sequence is CASSRGQDEKLFF. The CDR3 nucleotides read TGTGCCAGCAGCCGCGGACAGGATGAAAAACTGTTTTTT.

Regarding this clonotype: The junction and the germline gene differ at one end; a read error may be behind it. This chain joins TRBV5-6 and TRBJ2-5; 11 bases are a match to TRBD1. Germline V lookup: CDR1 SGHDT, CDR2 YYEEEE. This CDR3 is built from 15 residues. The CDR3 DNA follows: TGTACCAGCAGCTACGGACAGGGGGCTACAGAGACCCAGTACTTC. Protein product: CTSSYGQGATETQYF.

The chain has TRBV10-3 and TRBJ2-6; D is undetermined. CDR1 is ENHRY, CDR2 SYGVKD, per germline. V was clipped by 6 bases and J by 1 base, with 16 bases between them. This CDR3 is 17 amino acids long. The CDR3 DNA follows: TGTGCCATCAGCCCTGCGGCACCTTCTTCTGGGGCCAACGTCCTGACTTTC. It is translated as CAISPAAPSSGANVLTF.

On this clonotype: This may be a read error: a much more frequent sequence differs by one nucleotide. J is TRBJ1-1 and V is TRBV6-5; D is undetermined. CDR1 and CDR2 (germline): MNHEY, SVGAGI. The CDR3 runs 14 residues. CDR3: CASSYSAVTTEAYF. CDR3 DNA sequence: TGTGCCAGCAGTTACTCAGCAGTTACGACTGAAGCTTACTTT.

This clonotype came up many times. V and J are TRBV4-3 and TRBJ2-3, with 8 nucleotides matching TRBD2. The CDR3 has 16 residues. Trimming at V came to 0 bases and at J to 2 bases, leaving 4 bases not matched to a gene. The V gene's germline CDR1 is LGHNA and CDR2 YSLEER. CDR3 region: CASSQESTSVTDTQYF. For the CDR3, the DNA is TGCGCCAGCAGCCAAGAGTCGACTAGCGTCACAGATACGCAGTATTTT.

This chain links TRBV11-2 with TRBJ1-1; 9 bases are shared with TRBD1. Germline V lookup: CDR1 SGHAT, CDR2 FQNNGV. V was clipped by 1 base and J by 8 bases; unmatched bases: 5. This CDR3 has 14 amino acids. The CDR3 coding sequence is TGTGCCAGCAGCTTAGGCCGACAGGGGGGCGAAGCTTTCTTT. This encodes CASSLGRQGGEAFF.

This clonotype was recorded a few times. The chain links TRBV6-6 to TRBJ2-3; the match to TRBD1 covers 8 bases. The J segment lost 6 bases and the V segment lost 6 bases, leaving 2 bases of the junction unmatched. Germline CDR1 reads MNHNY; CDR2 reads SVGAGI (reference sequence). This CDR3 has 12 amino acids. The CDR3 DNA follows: TGTGCCAGCAGGACAGGGGTGGATACGCAGTATTTT. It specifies CASRTGVDTQYF.

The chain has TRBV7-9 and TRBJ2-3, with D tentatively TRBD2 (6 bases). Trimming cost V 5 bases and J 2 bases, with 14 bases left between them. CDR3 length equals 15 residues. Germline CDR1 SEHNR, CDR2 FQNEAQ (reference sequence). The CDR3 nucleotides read TGTGCCAGCAGCCCGCGGGGCCTACCCACAGATACGCAGTATTTT. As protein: CASSPRGLPTDTQYF. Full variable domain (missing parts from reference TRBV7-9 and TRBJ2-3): DTGVSQNPRHKITKRGQNVTFRCDPISEHNRLYWYRQTLGQGPEFLTYFQNEAQLEKSRLLSDRFSAERPKGSFSTLEIQRTEQGDSAMYLCASSPRGLPTDTQYFGPGTRLTVL.